Given below is one T cell receptor (beta chain) in context. Clinical history as reported by participants underpinned cohort assignment. This sample was taken from a study of blood T cell repertoires in COVID-19. Profiling relied on immunoSEQ multiplex PCR, and the TCRdb table lists in-frame clones only, not all of them. The sample lists 350,000 to 450,000 clones; about 88% were seen once. Germline V CDR1 and CDR2: MDHEN, SYDVKM. V was cut by 6 bases and J by 0 bases, with 15 bases left in between. The CDR3 runs 16 residues. The source is a woman under 30 who had been exposed to COVID-19. The sequenced sample was PBMCs or T cells enriched from blood (not recorded which). The gene calls are TRBV28 and TRBJ1-5; D may be TRBD1 (6 bases). CDR3 residues: CASRRETGYSNQPQHF. CDR3 DNA: TGTGCCAGCAGGAGAGAAACAGGGTATAGCAATCAGCCCCAGCATTTT.